This TCR beta chain was recovered during a study of blood T cells in healthy people across ages. A second PCR of roughly 7 to 11 cycles used a sample-barcoded 5' primer and a J-beta primer mix. With 12 random nucleotides, a template-switch adaptor tagged each individual cDNA molecule. In TCRdb, the 5' RACE reads were re-called with MiXCR into one record per CDR3 protein. Found here are approximately 960,000 distinct CDR3 sequences, about 27% of them singletons; the top ten hold roughly 10%. The CDR3 covers 13 residues. Trimming took off 3 bases at V and 7 bases at J, with 12 bases between the two ends. As to this clonotype: Antigen: not known.

Broader study findings: Higher diversity and more naive CD4+ cells were features of long-lived donors, compared to aged donors. Getting older went along with TCR beta diversity per million T cells dropping roughly linearly.

Drawn from each donor were roughly 10 milliliters of peripheral blood. The sample was also linked to a second study, of T cells of mothers and their children.

The V call is TRBV12-3 or TRBV12-4, the J call TRBJ1-2; tentative D call: TRBD1 (5 bases). The TCR originated in a woman aged 40 to 50 in good health. Sequenced input: blood. The CDR3, as DNA: TGTGCCAGCAGTTTTGGAGGGGATAGTGGCTACACCTTC. This gives the protein CASSFGGDSGYTF.